A single sample gave rise to the 10 T cell receptor beta chains below, sequenced in a study of graft-versus-host responses after intestinal transplantation. Processing released intraepithelial and lamina propria lymphocytes from the graft tissue. TCRdb's table, derived via immunoSEQ multiplex PCR, lists solely in-frame clones and lacks some. In the table there are 15,000 to 17,000 clones, 70% to 75% of which are singletons. The specimen was ileum tissue, collected 14 days after transplant. The source is a human patient who received an intestinal transplant, so some T cells may come from the graft donor.

The chain couples TRBV11-2 to TRBJ1-4; 10 nucleotides line up with TRBD1. The CDR3 sequence is 17 residues long. Germline V CDR1 and CDR2: SGHAT, FQNNGV. Losses at the gene ends were 5 bases for V and 1 base for J; bases not matched to a gene: 7. For the CDR3, the DNA is TGTGCCAGCAGCCCCGGACAGGGGGGGATAACTAATGAAAAACTGTTTTTT. This translates into CASSPGQGGITNEKLFF.

V is TRBV2 and J is TRBJ2-2, with 9 nucleotides matching TRBD2. Germline V gives CDR1 SNHLY, CDR2 FYNNEI. The V segment lost 4 bases and the J segment 4 bases; nucleotides outside the gene matches: 4. There are 15 residues in the CDR3. The CDR3 loop reads CASSGSGGPTGELFF. CDR3 coding DNA: TGTGCCAGCAGTGGTAGCGGGGGCCCCACCGGGGAGCTGTTTTTT.

This clone was observed a few times. The chain joins TRBV10-1 to TRBJ1-1, with unresolved D. The CDR3 extends over 12 amino acids. Germline CDR1 and CDR2: WNHNN and SYGVQD (reference sequence). Between the trimmed V and J ends, which lost 4 bases and 10 bases, there was a span of 13 bases. The CDR3 DNA sequence: TGCGCCAGCAGTGTGATGGGCCCAGGAGCTTTCTTT. It specifies CASSVMGPGAFF.

The chain links TRBV7-6 to TRBJ1-4, with D perhaps TRBD1 (6 bases). This CDR3 is built from 14 residues. The germline gives CDR1 SGHVS, CDR2 FNYEAQ. V gave up 1 base and J gave up 8 bases, with 11 bases separating them. Here the CDR3 reads CASSLDGGQEKLFF. CDR3 nucleotides: TGTGCCAGCAGCTTAGATGGGGGGCAGGAAAAACTGTTTTTT.

The V call is TRBV11-2, the J call TRBJ1-4; D gene uncertain. The length of the CDR3 is 16 residues. V gave up 0 bases and J gave up 0 bases, with 8 bases separating them. Germline V gene data show CDR1 as SGHAT and CDR2 as FQNNGV. The CDR3 here is CASSLEHTATNEKLFF. The DNA of the CDR3 is TGTGCCAGCAGCTTAGAACACACAGCAACTAATGAAAAACTGTTTTTT.

The rearrangement joins TRBV10-2 to TRBJ1-2, with D tentatively TRBD1 (5 bases). V lost 7 bases to trimming and J lost 2 bases, with 14 bases between them. The CDR3 runs to 14 residues. Germline V lookup: CDR1 WSHSY, CDR2 SAAADI. CDR3 nucleotide sequence: TGCGCCAGCACTTCGACAGAGTTAAACTATGGCTACACCTTC. Translating it yields CASTSTELNYGYTF.

The J gene is TRBJ2-7, the V gene TRBV10-3, with 8 bases fitting TRBD1. Germline V gene lookup returns CDR1 ENHRY and CDR2 SYGVKD. Trimming cost V 10 bases and J 0 bases; bases outside gene matches: 8. This CDR3 is built from 14 residues. The CDR3 here is CATLTGTGSYEQYF. The CDR3, as DNA: TGTGCCACCCTAACCGGGACAGGCTCCTACGAGCAGTACTTC.

The chain has TRBV30 and TRBJ2-7, with 8 nucleotides matching TRBD2. The V gene's germline CDR1 is GTSNPN and CDR2 SVGIG (reference sequence). This CDR3 is built from 11 residues. J was trimmed by 3 bases and V by 7 bases; bases with no gene match: 2. Here the CDR3 DNA reads TGTGCCTTCGGGACTAGCTACGAGCAGTACTTC. It translates to CAFGTSYEQYF.

A note on this clone: The junction differs from germline at one of its ends, possibly a read error. The same CDR3 is also encoded by other DNA sequences in this sample. V is TRBV7-9 and J is TRBJ2-1; no reliable D call. The CDR3 is 14 residues long. Germline CDR1 SEHNR, CDR2 FQNEAQ (reference sequence). In nucleotides, the CDR3 is TGTGCCAGCAGCTACGTAGCAAGAGAGAATGAACAGTTCTTC. Amino acid sequence: CASSYVARENEQFF.

The chain employs TRBV30 and TRBJ2-7; D is possibly TRBD1 (5 bases). Germline V gene data show CDR1 as GTSNPN and CDR2 as SVGIG (reference sequence). With 0 bases removed from V and 3 bases from J, the gap between germline ends came to 15 bases. This CDR3 has 15 amino acids. Here the CDR3 DNA reads TGTGCCTGGAGTGTACCTTGGCAGGGAAACTACGAGCAGTACTTC. Amino acids: CAWSVPWQGNYEQYF.